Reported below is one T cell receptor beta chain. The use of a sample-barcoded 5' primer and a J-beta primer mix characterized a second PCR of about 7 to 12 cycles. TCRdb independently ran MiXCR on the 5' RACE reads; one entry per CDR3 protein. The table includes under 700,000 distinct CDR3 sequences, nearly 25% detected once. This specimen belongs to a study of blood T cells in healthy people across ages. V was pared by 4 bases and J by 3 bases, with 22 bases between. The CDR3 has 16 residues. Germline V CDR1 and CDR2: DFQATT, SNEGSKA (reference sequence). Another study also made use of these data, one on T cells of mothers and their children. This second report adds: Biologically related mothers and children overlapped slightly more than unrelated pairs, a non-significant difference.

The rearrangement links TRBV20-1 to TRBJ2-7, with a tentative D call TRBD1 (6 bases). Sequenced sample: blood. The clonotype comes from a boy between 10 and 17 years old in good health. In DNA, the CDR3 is TGCAGTGCTACTCAGCTAGGGGGTTATTCTGACTACGAGCAGTACTTC. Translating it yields CSATQLGGYSDYEQYF.